These 32 T cell receptor beta chains originate from one sample sequenced in a study of T cell responses to AZD1222 COVID-19 vaccine. Profiled with immunoSEQ multiplex PCR; TCRdb holds only in-frame clones, not every one. The table includes about 48,000 clones, 65% to 90% detected once. The sample was peripheral blood, taken 28 days after the second AZD1222 dose. The receptors derive from an adult who received the AZD1222 COVID-19 vaccine.

The chain carries TRBV3-1 (or the pseudogene TRBV3-2) and TRBJ1-5; 11 positions agree with TRBD1. V was clipped by 5 bases and J by 4 bases; unmatched bases: 4. This CDR3 is 15 amino acids long. Germline CDR1 reads LGHDT; CDR2 reads YNNKEL (reference sequence). This CDR3 reads CASSYGTGGNQPQHF. DNA for the CDR3: TGTGCCAGCAGCTACGGGACAGGGGGGAATCAGCCCCAGCATTTT.

The rearrangement links TRBV27 to TRBJ1-5; D might be TRBD1 (5 bases). Germline V gene data show CDR1 as MNHEY and CDR2 as SMNVEV (reference sequence). V lost 5 bases and J lost 0, with 17 bases in between. The CDR3 sequence is 17 residues long. The CDR3 region is CASSRTYQGYSNQPQHF. The CDR3 nucleotides are TGTGCCAGCAGTCGAACTTACCAGGGATATAGCAATCAGCCCCAGCATTTT.

A single count supports this clone. The chain uses TRBV6-4 and TRBJ2-3; a weak D match, TRBD2 (6 bases). CDR3 length: 16 amino acids. Trimming removed 6 bases at V and 0 bases at J, with 16 bases between. Germline V gene lookup returns CDR1 MRHNA and CDR2 SNTAGT. The CDR3 loop is CASRERPGGSTDTQYF. The CDR3 DNA sequence: TGTGCCAGCAGAGAGAGGCCCGGGGGTAGCACAGATACGCAGTATTTT.

The table lists this clone with a few counts. The CDR3 reads CASSMSRGLGAKNIQYF. CDR3 coding DNA: TGTGCCAGTAGTATGTCTCGGGGGCTAGGAGCCAAAAACATTCAGTACTTC. This sequence joins TRBV19 and TRBJ2-4, with D perhaps given as TRBD1 or TRBD2 (6 bases each). Germline CDR1 LNHDA, CDR2 SQIVND (reference sequence). V lost 3 bases and J 0 bases, leaving 15 bases between the germline ends. The CDR3 consists of 17 residues. The full variable domain, completed using reference TRBV19 and TRBJ2-4, is DGGITQSPKYLFRKEGQNVTLSCEQNLNHDAMYWYRQDPGQGLRLIYYSQIVNDFQKGDIAEGYSVSREKKESFPLTVTSAQKNPTAFYLCASSMSRGLGAKNIQYFGAGTRLSVL.

The chain has TRBV7-9 and TRBJ1-6; a weak D match, TRBD1 (5 bases). V lost 0 bases to trimming and J lost 7 bases, with 10 bases between them. This CDR3 spans 15 amino acids. Germline V gives CDR1 SEHNR, CDR2 FQNEAQ (reference sequence). The CDR3 nucleotides are TGTGCCAGCAGCTTAGCGCGGGGGGACAATTCACCCCTCCACTTT. Protein product: CASSLARGDNSPLHF.

This chain joins TRBV27 and TRBJ1-2; the match to TRBD1 covers 7 bases. Germline values: CDR1 MNHEY, CDR2 SMNVEV (reference sequence). V gave up 5 bases and J gave up 4 bases; unmatched junction bases: 4. This CDR3 spans 13 amino acids. In DNA, the CDR3 is TGTGCCAGCAGTCCTGGGACAGTCTATGGCTACACCTTC. Protein: CASSPGTVYGYTF.

The chain uses TRBV9 and TRBJ2-7, with 8 bases identical to TRBD2. The length of the CDR3 is 14 residues. J was trimmed by 5 bases and V by 3 bases; bases with no gene match: 7. Germline lookup yields CDR1 SGDLS and CDR2 YYNGEE. CDR3 DNA: TGTGCCAGCAGCGCGGGACTAGTCTTGGACGAGCAGTACTTC. It specifies CASSAGLVLDEQYF.

The chain employs TRBV3-1 (or the pseudogene TRBV3-2) and TRBJ2-7, with D possibly matching TRBD2 (6 bases). Germline loops: CDR1 LGHDT, CDR2 YNNKEL (reference sequence). The CDR3 loop spans 11 amino acids. V lost 5 bases and J 7 bases, leaving 9 bases between the germline ends. The CDR3 is CASSRGREQYF. The CDR3 region has the DNA TGTGCCAGCAGCAGAGGGAGGGAGCAGTACTTC.

The chain links TRBV28 to TRBJ1-2; 8 bases map to TRBD1. Germline V gene lookup returns CDR1 MDHEN and CDR2 SYDVKM. Losses at the gene ends were 5 bases for V and 5 bases for J; bases not matched to a gene: 16. The CDR3 spans 17 residues. CDR3: CASSPPGAQGAGYGYTF. DNA of the CDR3: TGTGCCAGCAGTCCCCCGGGCGCCCAGGGGGCTGGGTATGGCTACACCTTC.

This chain links TRBV14 with TRBJ2-7, with 7 bases lining up with TRBD2. The CDR3 is 14 amino acids. The ends lost 4 bases at V and 6 bases at J; junction bases unmatched: 9. Germline loops: CDR1 SGHDN, CDR2 FVKESK. The chain's CDR3 is CASSRQGGSTEQYF. In nucleotides, the CDR3 is TGTGCCAGCAGCCGCCAGGGCGGGAGCACCGAGCAGTACTTC.

J is TRBJ2-7 and V is TRBV7-9; D gene unclear. CDR1 is SEHNR, CDR2 FQNEAQ, per germline (reference sequence). Trimming removed 0 bases at V and 1 base at J, with 4 bases between. The CDR3 has 13 residues. The DNA for the CDR3 is TGTGCCAGCAGCTTAGCTCTATCCTACGAGCAGTACTTC. Translating gives CASSLALSYEQYF.

J is TRBJ1-5 and V is TRBV6-2 or TRBV6-3, with a tentative D call TRBD1 (5 bases). Germline V gene data show CDR1 as MNHEY and CDR2 as SVGEGT. Trimming took 6 bases from V and 4 from J, leaving 22 bases between them. The CDR3 has 17 amino acids. CDR3: CASSPGHNGPINQPQHF. The CDR3 DNA reads as TGTGCCAGCAGCCCCGGACATAACGGGCCTATTAATCAGCCCCAGCATTTT.

This chain connects TRBV7-9 to TRBJ1-3; a possible D gene is TRBD1 (5 bases). CDR1 and CDR2 from the germline V gene are SEHNR and FQNEAQ (reference sequence). The CDR3 runs to 13 residues. Trimming took 7 bases from V and 7 from J, leaving 14 bases between them. The CDR3 is CASIIDGANTIYF. DNA of the CDR3: TGTGCCAGCATCATCGATGGGGCCAACACCATATATTTT.

Only one count was recorded for this clone. The chain has TRBV11-2 and TRBJ1-4, with no clear D. This CDR3 region has 15 residues. Trimming took 5 bases from V and 4 from J, leaving 14 bases between them. CDR1 and CDR2 (germline): SGHAT, FQNNGV. The CDR3 here is CASSPVDFRNEKLFF. The CDR3 nucleotides are TGTGCCAGCAGCCCGGTCGACTTCCGTAATGAAAAACTGTTTTTT.

V usage is TRBV15 and J usage is TRBJ2-1; no clear D. Trimming pared 3 bases from V and 6 bases from J, leaving 9 bases between. The CDR3 runs 13 residues. Germline-derived CDR1 and CDR2 are LNHNV and YYDKDF (reference sequence). Written as DNA, the CDR3 is TGTGCCACCAGCAGCGGGTTTAGCAATGAGCAGTTCTTC. Translation: CATSSGFSNEQFF.

This chain connects TRBV7-6 to TRBJ1-5; the D is unclear. CDR3 size: 13 residues. Trimming removed 2 bases at V and 4 bases at J, with 6 bases between. From germline, CDR1 is SGHVS and CDR2 FNYEAQ. CDR3 protein: CASSLFPNQPQHF. CDR3 DNA sequence: TGTGCCAGCAGCTTATTCCCGAATCAGCCCCAGCATTTT.

The chain recombines TRBV7-6 with TRBJ2-1; the match to TRBD2 covers 8 bases. This CDR3 has 18 residues. Trimming cost V 0 bases and J 2 bases; bases outside gene matches: 9. From germline, CDR1 is SGHVS and CDR2 FNYEAQ. The CDR3 coding sequence is TGTGCCAGCAGCTTAGCCCGTCACTTTAGCGGGACCTACAATGAGCAGTTCTTC. It codes for CASSLARHFSGTYNEQFF.

The chain links TRBV19 to TRBJ2-2; possibly TRBD2 for D (5 bases). Germline V lookup: CDR1 LNHDA, CDR2 SQIVND (reference sequence). The CDR3 totals 15 residues. Trimming stripped 3 bases from V and 4 bases from J, with 12 bases between. CDR3 nucleotides: TGTGCCAGTAGTATGCAGTCGGGGTCCACCGGGGAGCTGTTTTTT. It is translated as CASSMQSGSTGELFF.

This sequence joins TRBV10-1 and TRBJ2-2; D gene ambiguous. CDR3 size: 13 residues. Germline CDR1 is WNHNN and CDR2 is SYGVQD (reference sequence). V was clipped by 6 bases and J by 2 bases, with 7 bases between them. The CDR3: CASSRSNTGELFF. The CDR3 DNA reads TGCGCCAGCAGCAGATCCAACACCGGGGAGCTGTTTTTT.

The gene calls are TRBV14 and TRBJ2-2, with TRBD1 matching 9 bases. This CDR3 is 15 amino acids long. CDR1 SGHDN and CDR2 FVKESK come from the germline V gene. Trimming cost V 4 bases and J 5 bases; bases outside gene matches: 5. Written as DNA, the CDR3 is TGTGCCAGCAGCCGGGGACAGGGAATAACCGGGGAGCTGTTTTTT. This encodes CASSRGQGITGELFF.

J is TRBJ2-4 and V is TRBV19, with D possibly TRBD2 on 5 matching bases. V lost 7 bases and J lost 4, with 17 bases in between. Germline lookup yields CDR1 LNHDA and CDR2 SQIVND (reference sequence). CDR3 length: 15 residues. Written as DNA, the CDR3 is TGTGCCAGTAATCCCTCGGGGATGGGGAAAAACATTCAGTACTTC. It codes for CASNPSGMGKNIQYF.

The rearrangement joins TRBV11-1 to TRBJ2-4; 8 positions agree with TRBD1. From germline, CDR1 is SGHAT and CDR2 FQDESV (reference sequence). With 6 bases clipped from V and 8 bases from J, the junction kept 6 bases outside the gene matches. CDR3 length: 13 amino acids. The CDR3 spells CASSKDRADIQYF. CDR3 coding DNA: TGTGCCAGCAGTAAGGACAGGGCGGACATTCAGTACTTC. Using reference TRBV11-1 and TRBJ2-4 for the parts outside the CDR3, the full variable domain is EAEVAQSPRYKITEKSQAVAFWCDPISGHATLYWYRQILGQGPELLVQFQDESVVDDSQLPKDRFSAERLKGVDSTLKIQPAELGDSAMYLCASSKDRADIQYFGAGTRLSVL.

The genes are TRBV14 and TRBJ2-4; the D call may be TRBD1 or TRBD2 (5 bases each). The CDR3 runs to 16 residues. The germline gives CDR1 SGHDN, CDR2 FVKESK. With 2 bases removed from V and 9 bases from J, the gap between germline ends came to 20 bases. CDR3 amino acids: CASSQTWVPLRGIQYF. CDR3 nucleotides: TGTGCCAGCAGCCAAACCTGGGTGCCATTGAGGGGCATTCAGTACTTC.

The J gene is TRBJ1-6, the V gene TRBV27; the match to TRBD1 covers 8 bases. V lost 0 bases, J lost 0 bases, and 7 bases stayed unmatched. This CDR3 is built from 19 residues. Looked up from germline, CDR1 is MNHEY and CDR2 is SMNVEV (reference sequence). CDR3 sequence (DNA): TGTGCCAGCAGTTTATCGAGCAGGGGGCGCCGCTCCTATAATTCACCCCTCCACTTT. It is translated as CASSLSSRGRRSYNSPLHF.

The J gene is TRBJ2-1, the V gene TRBV10-3; perhaps D is TRBD1 or TRBD2 (5 bases each). Trimming took off 8 bases at V and 7 bases at J, with 21 bases between the two ends. The CDR3 loop spans 15 amino acids. Germline V gene data show CDR1 as ENHRY and CDR2 as SYGVKD. The CDR3 here is CAISGANRNWNEQFF. In DNA form, the CDR3 reads TGTGCCATCTCCGGGGCCAACCGGAACTGGAATGAGCAGTTCTTC.

This rearrangement joins TRBV7-2 to TRBJ1-2; unclear D gene. The CDR3 has 13 residues. Germline V gene data show CDR1 as SGHTA and CDR2 as FQGNSA. V lost 1 base to trimming and J lost 9 bases, with 12 bases between them. The CDR3 sequence is CASSLVGVRSYTF. DNA for the CDR3: TGTGCCAGCAGCTTAGTCGGGGTTAGGAGCTACACCTTC.

The chain recombines TRBV9 with TRBJ2-2; 7 nucleotides line up with TRBD2. V lost 2 bases to trimming and J lost 4 bases; unmatched junction nucleotides: 5. The CDR3 is made up of 15 amino acids. Per germline, CDR1 SGDLS and CDR2 YYNGEE. The CDR3 protein is CASSVAGGGTGELFF. The DNA of the CDR3 is TGTGCCAGCAGCGTTGCGGGCGGGGGCACCGGGGAGCTGTTTTTT.

The rearrangement joins TRBV5-4 to TRBJ2-7; D unresolved. The CDR3 covers 14 residues. V lost 4 bases, J lost 0 bases, and 11 bases lay in between. CDR1 SGHNT and CDR2 YYREEE come from the germline V gene (reference sequence). CDR3 sequence reads: CASSPSVVSYEQYF. The CDR3 nucleotides are TGTGCCAGCAGCCCCTCAGTTGTCTCCTACGAGCAGTACTTC.

As DNA, the CDR3 is TGCGCCAGCAGCCTCGGGACAGGCAACACCGGGGAGCTGTTTTTT. Translation gives CASSLGTGNTGELFF. This chain joins TRBV4-3 and TRBJ2-2, with TRBD1 matching over 8 bases. Germline CDR1 and CDR2: LGHNA and YSLEER. The junction had 3 bases not matched to a gene; V was cut back by 4 bases and J by 2 bases. The CDR3 spans 15 residues.

The chain employs TRBV2 and TRBJ2-1; the D gene is possibly TRBD1 (5 bases). The germline gives CDR1 SNHLY, CDR2 FYNNEI. Trimming shortened V by 4 bases and J by 0 bases, and 10 bases separated the two germline ends. CDR3 length: 15 amino acids. The CDR3 DNA sequence: TGTGCCAGCAGTGGATACAGGAGCTCCTACAATGAGCAGTTCTTC. Translating gives CASSGYRSSYNEQFF.

The V and J genes are TRBV5-1 and TRBJ2-1, with D perhaps matching TRBD2 (5 bases). The CDR3 has 16 amino acids. Trimming pared 0 bases from V and 3 bases from J, leaving 13 bases between. CDR1 and CDR2 (germline): SGHRS, YFSETQ. Here the CDR3 reads CASSLERTAGYNEQFF. As DNA, the CDR3 is TGCGCCAGCAGCTTGGAGAGAACCGCGGGCTACAATGAGCAGTTCTTC.

V gene TRBV29-1 combines with J gene TRBJ1-1, with TRBD1 matching over 8 bases. Germline assignment: CDR1 SQVTM and CDR2 ANQGSEA. The CDR3 spans 13 residues. The V segment lost 4 bases and the J segment 3 bases; nucleotides outside the gene matches: 4. The CDR3 bases are TGCAGCGTTGCCAGGGGGCGGGACACTGAAGCTTTCTTT. Its protein is CSVARGRDTEAFF.